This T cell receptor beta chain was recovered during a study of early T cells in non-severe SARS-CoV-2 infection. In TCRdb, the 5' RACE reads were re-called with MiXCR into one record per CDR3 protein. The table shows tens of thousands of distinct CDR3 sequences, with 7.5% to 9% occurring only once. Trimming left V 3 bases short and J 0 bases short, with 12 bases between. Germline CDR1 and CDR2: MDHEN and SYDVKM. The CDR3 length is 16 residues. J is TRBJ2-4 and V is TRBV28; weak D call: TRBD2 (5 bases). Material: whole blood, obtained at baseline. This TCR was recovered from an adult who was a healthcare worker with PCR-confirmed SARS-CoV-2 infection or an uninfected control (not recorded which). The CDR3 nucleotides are TGTGCCAGCAGTTTTGTAGGCGGGCTAGCCAAAAACATTCAGTACTTC. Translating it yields CASSFVGGLAKNIQYF.